These 14 T cell receptor beta chains share one sample of origin, sequenced in a study of cytomegalovirus exposure and HLA in healthy donors. 60 Vbeta and 13 Jbeta primers were used in PCR. Method: immunoSEQ multiplex PCR; TCRdb's copy keeps in-frame clones and lacks some. This sample carries approximately 100,000 clones, about 83% of them seen once, and the ten largest clones take roughly 2.7%. The sequenced material came from PBMCs. The receptors were gathered from a female donor in good health and CMV-seronegative.

The V gene is TRBV27, the J gene TRBJ1-6, with 7 bases fitting TRBD1. CDR3 length: 16 amino acids. V lost 3 bases, J lost 7 bases, and 9 bases stayed unmatched. Germline CDR1 is MNHEY and CDR2 is SMNVEV (reference sequence). The CDR3 coding sequence is TGTGCCAGCAGTTTGGTCTGGACAGGAATAAATTCACCCCTCCACTTT. It codes for CASSLVWTGINSPLHF.

The chain couples TRBV19 to TRBJ2-1; 8 nucleotides agree with TRBD1. Trimming cost V 4 bases and J 4 bases; bases outside gene matches: 3. The length of the CDR3 is 14 residues. Per germline, CDR1 LNHDA and CDR2 SQIVND (reference sequence). This chain's CDR3 is CASSRTGLYNEQFF. The CDR3 bases are TGTGCCAGTAGTAGGACAGGGTTGTACAATGAGCAGTTCTTC.

The chain couples TRBV27 to TRBJ2-7; D might be TRBD1 (5 bases). The length of the CDR3 is 12 residues. Trimming took 8 bases from V and 5 from J, leaving 13 bases between them. Germline values: CDR1 MNHEY, CDR2 SMNVEV (reference sequence). This CDR3 is CASGIRADEQYF. As DNA, the CDR3 is TGTGCCAGCGGGATCAGGGCCGACGAGCAGTACTTC.

The chain employs TRBV18 and TRBJ2-3, with a possible D match to TRBD1 (5 bases). V was cut by 3 bases and J by 4 bases, with 11 bases left in between. CDR1 KGHSH and CDR2 LQKENI come from the germline V gene. CDR3 length: 14 residues. CDR3: CASSPGRAPDTQYF. In DNA, the CDR3 is TGTGCCAGCTCACCTGGCAGGGCACCAGATACGCAGTATTTT.

V usage is TRBV19 and J usage is TRBJ1-2, with D maybe TRBD1 (5 bases). Germline V lookup: CDR1 LNHDA, CDR2 SQIVND (reference sequence). The germline V and J ends were trimmed by 9 bases and 6 bases, with 20 bases remaining between them. CDR3 length: 14 amino acids. The CDR3 here is CASTGGRGADGYTF. As DNA, the CDR3 is TGTGCCAGCACCGGGGGGAGGGGCGCGGATGGCTACACCTTC. Full variable domain (remainder filled in from reference TRBV19 and TRBJ1-2): DGGITQSPKYLFRKEGQNVTLSCEQNLNHDAMYWYRQDPGQGLRLIYYSQIVNDFQKGDIAEGYSVSREKKESFPLTVTSAQKNPTAFYLCASTGGRGADGYTFGSGTRLTVV.

V gene TRBV7-2 combines with J gene TRBJ2-5; TRBD2 aligns across 9 bases. Trimming at V came to 2 bases and at J to 4 bases, leaving 5 bases not matched to a gene. Looked up from germline, CDR1 is SGHTA and CDR2 is FQGNSA. The CDR3 totals 15 residues. DNA of the CDR3: TGTGCCAGCAGCTTATTGCGGGGGGGCCCAGAGACCCAGTACTTC. Its protein product is CASSLLRGGPETQYF. Using reference TRBV7-2 and TRBJ2-5 for the parts outside the CDR3, the full variable domain is GAGVSQSPSNKVTEKGKDVELRCDPISGHTALYWYRQSLGQGLEFLIYFQGNSAPDKSGLPSDRFSAERTGGSVSTLTIQRTQQEDSAVYLCASSLLRGGPETQYFGPGTRLLVL.

J is TRBJ2-5 and V is TRBV18; D remains unclear. Germline V gene sequence: CDR1 KGHSH, CDR2 LQKENI. Trimming took 5 bases from V and 2 from J, leaving 3 bases between them. This CDR3 is 11 amino acids long. CDR3 coding DNA: TGTGCCAGCTCAACTCAAGAGACCCAGTACTTC. Protein sequence: CASSTQETQYF.

V gene TRBV5-8 combines with J gene TRBJ1-2; D may be TRBD1 (5 bases). V lost 8 bases, J lost 5 bases, and 16 bases lay in between. Germline loops: CDR1 SGHTS, CDR2 YDEGEE. The CDR3 length is 13 residues. This chain's CDR3 is CASYPRGVYGYTF. In nucleotides, the CDR3 is TGTGCCAGTTACCCCCGGGGGGTTTATGGCTACACCTTC.

This clone occurred once. Compared with germline, one end of the junction differs, possibly owing to a read error. This chain links TRBV7-9 with TRBJ2-3, with no clear D. Germline V gene lookup returns CDR1 SEHNR and CDR2 FQNEAQ (reference sequence). The CDR3 has 12 residues. The CDR3 sequence: CSSSPFADTQYF. The DNA for the CDR3 is TGTTCCAGCAGCCCCTTCGCAGATACGCAGTATTTT.

The CDR3 DNA reads TGCGCCAGCAGTGAGTCGGGACTCCCCTTCTCTCCAAACGCCCTAGAAGAGACCCAGTACTTC. Protein product: CASSESGLPFSPNALEETQYF. This chain joins TRBV10-1 and TRBJ2-5; possible D gene TRBD2, 6 bases. Germline V gene sequence: CDR1 WNHNN, CDR2 SYGVQD (reference sequence). Trimming pared 0 bases from V and 3 bases from J, leaving 29 bases between. The CDR3 totals 21 residues.

The J gene is TRBJ2-7, the V gene TRBV19; maybe TRBD2 (6 bases). CDR1 and CDR2 from the germline V gene are LNHDA and SQIVND (reference sequence). This CDR3 is built from 12 residues. V lost 5 bases and J 7 bases, leaving 12 bases between the germline ends. The CDR3 nucleotides are TGTGCCAGTAGTCCTAACCGGGGGGAGCAGTACTTC. Translating gives CASSPNRGEQYF.

The chain combines TRBV19 with TRBJ2-2, with TRBD2 identical over 14 bases. In germline, CDR1 is LNHDA, CDR2 SQIVND (reference sequence). Trimming took 5 bases from V and 2 from J; bases not matched to a gene: 1. This CDR3 is 16 amino acids long. CDR3 nucleotides: TGTGCCAGTAGTGGACTAGCGGGGGGAAACACCGGGGAGCTGTTTTTT. Protein sequence: CASSGLAGGNTGELFF.

The V gene is TRBV9, the J gene TRBJ1-1, with D possibly matching TRBD1 (6 bases). The V and J ends lost 3 bases and 6 bases respectively, with 21 bases between them. The CDR3 is 16 amino acids. Germline-derived CDR1 and CDR2 are SGDLS and YYNGEE. The CDR3 region has the DNA TGTGCCAGCAGCGCAATAGTTACAGGGATGGAATCTGAAGCTTTCTTT. It codes for CASSAIVTGMESEAFF.

The CDR3 region has the DNA TGTGCCAGCAGCCGGGACAGGGGACAGACCCAGTACTTC. Translated, it gives CASSRDRGQTQYF. This rearrangement joins TRBV14 to TRBJ2-5; 10 positions agree with TRBD1. This CDR3 comprises 13 residues. V shed 4 bases and J 6 bases; nucleotides not matched to a gene: 2. Germline values: CDR1 SGHDN, CDR2 FVKESK.